A single sample is the source of the 5 T cell receptor beta chains below, sequenced in a study of T-cell memory formation after mild COVID-19. One entry per CDR3 protein, called by TCRdb with MiXCR from the 5' RACE reads. The sample includes under 200,000 distinct CDR3 sequences, around a third of them seen just once. The sequenced material came from PBMCs or a T cell subset sorted from them (not recorded which). The source of these receptors is an adult woman who had mild COVID-19 (a few samples of this study predate the infection). Cell type and time point are not known.

This clonotype was recorded a few times. The rearrangement joins TRBV5-1 to TRBJ1-2, with 7 bases identical to TRBD1. Germline CDR1 reads SGHRS; CDR2 reads YFSETQ. With 2 bases clipped from V and 4 bases from J, the junction kept 5 bases outside the gene matches. This CDR3 comprises 14 residues. Written as DNA, the CDR3 is TGCGCCAGCAGCTTTTCGACAGGGATCTATGGCTACACCTTC. This encodes CASSFSTGIYGYTF.

This clonotype was detected many times. The junction does not match germline at one end; this may be a read error. The rearrangement uses TRBV7-7 and TRBJ2-5; D may be TRBD2 (5 bases). The CDR3 totals 14 residues. Germline CDR1 is SSHAT and CDR2 is FNYEAQ (reference sequence). The CDR3 here is CASSSGLFQETQYF. The CDR3, as DNA: TGTGCTAGCAGCTCTGGACTCTTCCAAGAGACCCAGTACTTC.

This clonotype has more than one count but fewer than ten. V and J are TRBV28 and TRBJ2-7, with 8 bases matching TRBD2. Germline values: CDR1 MDHEN, CDR2 SYDVKM. The CDR3 covers 14 residues. Trimming removed 6 bases from V and 0 bases from J; junction bases left unmatched: 4. CDR3 region: CASRLAGNSYEQYF. CDR3 nucleotides: TGTGCCAGCAGGCTAGCGGGCAACTCCTACGAGCAGTACTTC.

The chain links TRBV15 to TRBJ2-3; perhaps TRBD2 as D (5 bases). The germline V gene encodes CDR1 LNHNV and CDR2 YYDKDF (reference sequence). The CDR3 has 14 residues. V shed 0 bases and J shed 6 bases, with 10 bases lying between them. The DNA for the CDR3 is TGTGCCACCAGCAGAGATCGCGGGTGGGATACGCAGTATTTT. This encodes CATSRDRGWDTQYF.

The chain has TRBV6-4 and TRBJ2-3, with 12 bases identical to TRBD2. Losses at the gene ends were 4 bases for V and 4 bases for J; bases not matched to a gene: 3. Looked up from germline, CDR1 is MRHNA and CDR2 is SNTAGT. CDR3 length: 15 residues. This chain's CDR3 is CASSATSGGADTQYF. The CDR3 nucleotides are TGTGCCAGCAGTGCGACTAGCGGGGGAGCAGATACGCAGTATTTT.